A single T cell receptor (beta chain) is shown here with its context. Its antigen is still unknown. The input lacks base qualities; no much larger clone sits a single base away. Spanning cysteine to phenylalanine, the CDR3 consists of 15 amino acids. Of the read, only the CDR3 DNA is kept; its 45 bases are in frame from base 1. As encoded in the germline V gene (reference sequence), CDR1 is LNHDA while CDR2 is SQIVND. From V the trimming removes 5 bases and from J it removes 6 bases, while the gene matches leave 9 bases of the junction unaccounted for. These data are taken from a study of blood T cells in healthy people across ages (dated by TCRdb to 2015 to 2017). Notes on the research overall: In model experiments, template switching captured roughly one uniquely barcoded TCR beta cDNA molecule for every two T cells. Age-related changes in TCR beta repertoire diversity were measured in the study by deep sequencing normalized with unique cDNA molecular identifiers. The donors were split into four age groups: young (average 16 years), middle-aged (more than 35), aged (over 55) and long-lived (more than 80). For two donors (one aged 18 to 29 and one aged 80 or older), the study analyzed two additional independent replicas of 1 million unique cDNA reads from the same blood draw. To avoid experimental bias, donors of different ages were randomly spread across the sequencing lanes.

Libraries were made using 5' RACE. The run used an Illumina HiSeq 2500. A second PCR of about 6 to 11 cycles was performed with a sample-barcoded 5' primer and a J-beta primer mix. Each TCR beta cDNA molecule received a unique molecular identifier from a template-switch 5' adaptor carrying 12 random nucleotides. Each sample yielded at least 3 million CDR3-containing paired-end reads. First-strand cDNA synthesis was performed from all RNA using the Mint cDNA synthesis kit, with priming by a TRBC-specific oligonucleotide. Following uracil-DNA glycosylase treatment, a first 18-cycle PCR with universal primers M1SS and BC2_uni_R was performed on all cDNA. In the paper's pipeline: Normalization of each sample was performed by random selection of 1 million high-quality reads, each carrying a distinct molecular identifier. Instead of being binned into consensus sequences, reads with shared molecular identifiers were discarded. MiTCR, set to a Q25 quality threshold and the strictest error-elimination algorithm, was used for CDR3 identification, clonotype clustering and error correction. A nonparametric unseen species model with Euler transformation was used to estimate lower-bound total TCR beta diversity. TCRdb redid the processing of the public reads, applying fastp at Q25 and MiXCR, and retained in-frame beta chains. Duplicate CDR3 protein sequences are folded into a single record with the most common DNA and genes. The V and J calls shown here were made by TCRdb, not taken from the authors' results. For this sample there are more than 1,400,000 distinct CDR3 sequences; around 39% appear just once. Together, the top ten hold 7.9% of the sample.

Study-wide conclusions, independent of this receptor: Donor CMV infection status was unknown, potentially confounding age-related changes in expanded clonotypes. There was a strong correlation between observed TCR beta diversity and the percentage of naive T cells measured by flow cytometry. Total diversity estimates from one million sequenced T cells were considered lower bounds and underestimates. The long-lived group showed more naive CD4+ T cells, fewer expanded clones and increased TCR diversity than the aged group, suggesting age selection. Conclusive comparison of naive and antigen-experienced compartments was prevented by the profiling of bulk unsorted PBMCs. Observed TCR beta diversity per million T cells fell roughly linearly with age, and a significant reduction was already apparent by age roughly 40.

The 40 or so donors, aged about 6 to 95 years, were systemically healthy Caucasian individuals from Russia. Roughly 9 milliliters of peripheral blood were drawn from each donor into EDTA-treated Vacutainer tubes. Ficoll-Paque density-gradient centrifugation was used to isolate PBMCs, with at least 6.5 million per sample. Total RNA, at least 6 micrograms per sample, was extracted from PBMCs with Trizol reagent. For every donor, an aliquot of PBMCs went through flow cytometry to measure the percentages of naive CD45RAhigh/CD27high T cells. Here the chain combines TRBV19 and TRBJ2-7; a stretch of 11 junction bases matches TRBD2. This receptor was taken from a woman between 18 and 30 years old in good health. The specimen was blood. DNA sequence: TGTGCCAGTAGTCCTATAGCGGGAGGGGCCACCGAGCAGTACTTC. Translation gives CASSPIAGGATEQYF.